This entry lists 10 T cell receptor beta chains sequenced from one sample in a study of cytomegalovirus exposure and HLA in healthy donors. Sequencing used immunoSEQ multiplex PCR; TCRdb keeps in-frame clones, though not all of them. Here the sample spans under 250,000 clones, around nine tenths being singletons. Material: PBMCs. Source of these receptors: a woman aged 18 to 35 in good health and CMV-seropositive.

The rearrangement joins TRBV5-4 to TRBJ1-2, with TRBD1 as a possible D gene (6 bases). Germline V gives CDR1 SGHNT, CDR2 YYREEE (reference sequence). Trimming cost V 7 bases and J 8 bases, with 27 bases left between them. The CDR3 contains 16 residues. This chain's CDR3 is CASGSRFGGPSEGYTF. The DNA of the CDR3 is TGTGCCAGCGGCAGCCGTTTTGGGGGCCCCTCGGAGGGCTACACCTTC.

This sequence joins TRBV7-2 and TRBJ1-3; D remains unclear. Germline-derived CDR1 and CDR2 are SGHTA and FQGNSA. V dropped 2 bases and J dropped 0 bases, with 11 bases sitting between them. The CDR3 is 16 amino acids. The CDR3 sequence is CASSLSSTASGNTIYF. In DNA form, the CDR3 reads TGTGCCAGCAGCTTATCCTCCACAGCCTCTGGAAACACCATATATTTT.

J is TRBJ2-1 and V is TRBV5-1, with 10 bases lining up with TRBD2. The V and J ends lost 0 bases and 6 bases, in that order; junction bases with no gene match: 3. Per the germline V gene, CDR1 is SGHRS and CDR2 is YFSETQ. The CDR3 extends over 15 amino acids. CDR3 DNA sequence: TGCGCCAGCAGCTTGGCCCTAGCGGGAGTCAATGAGCAGTTCTTC. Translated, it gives CASSLALAGVNEQFF.

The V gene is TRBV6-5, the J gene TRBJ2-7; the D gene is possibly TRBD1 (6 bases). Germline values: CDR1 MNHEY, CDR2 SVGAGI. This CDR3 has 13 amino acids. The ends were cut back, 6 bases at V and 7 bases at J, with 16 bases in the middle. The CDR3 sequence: CASRADSTGEQYF. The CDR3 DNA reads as TGTGCCAGCAGGGCGGACAGTACCGGAGAGCAGTACTTC.

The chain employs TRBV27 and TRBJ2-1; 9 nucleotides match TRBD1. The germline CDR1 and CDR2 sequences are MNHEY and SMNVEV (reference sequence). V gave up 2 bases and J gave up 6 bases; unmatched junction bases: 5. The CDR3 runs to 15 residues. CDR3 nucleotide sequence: TGTGCCAGCAGTTTAGCGACAGGGGGTTTCAATGAGCAGTTCTTC. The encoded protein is CASSLATGGFNEQFF.

The CDR3 nucleotides read TGTGCCAGCAGCTCGCGAAACGCCTACGAGCAGTACTTC. Its translation is CASSSRNAYEQYF. V and J are TRBV5-4 and TRBJ2-7; D ambiguous. The CDR3 is 13 residues long. Between the trimmed V and J ends, which lost 3 bases and 2 bases, there was a span of 9 bases. CDR1 is SGHNT, CDR2 YYREEE, per germline (reference sequence).

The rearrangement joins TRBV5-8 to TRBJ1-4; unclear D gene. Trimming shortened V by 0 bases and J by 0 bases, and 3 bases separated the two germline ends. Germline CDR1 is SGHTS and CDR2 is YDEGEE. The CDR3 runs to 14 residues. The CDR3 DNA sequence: TGTGCCAGCAGCTTGGTAGCAACTAATGAAAAACTGTTTTTT. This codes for CASSLVATNEKLFF.

The CDR3 DNA reads as TGTGCCAGCAGTATAGTTGGGGCCGGTTTCCCTGAAGCTTTCTTT. Its translation: CASSIVGAGFPEAFF. This sequence joins TRBV7-2 and TRBJ1-1, with D possibly TRBD1 on 5 matching bases. The length of the CDR3 is 15 residues. CDR1 is SGHTA and CDR2 is FQGNSA in the germline V gene. With 6 bases removed from V and 6 bases from J, the gap between germline ends came to 20 bases.

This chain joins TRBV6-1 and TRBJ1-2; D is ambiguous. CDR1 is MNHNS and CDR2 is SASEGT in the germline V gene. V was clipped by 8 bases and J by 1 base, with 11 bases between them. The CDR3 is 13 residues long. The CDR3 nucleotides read TGTGCCAGCGGAGGCAGCCTTAACTATGGCTACACCTTC. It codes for CASGGSLNYGYTF.

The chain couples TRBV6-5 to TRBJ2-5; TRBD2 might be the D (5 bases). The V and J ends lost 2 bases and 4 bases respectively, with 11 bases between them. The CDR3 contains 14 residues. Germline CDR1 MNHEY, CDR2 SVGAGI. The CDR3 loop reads CASSYVERGETQYF. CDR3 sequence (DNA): TGTGCCAGCAGTTACGTGGAACGGGGAGAGACCCAGTACTTC.